This T cell receptor beta chain was retrieved from a study of blood T cell repertoires in COVID-19. On the study more broadly: Sources were T cells, B-cell-depleted T cells, or PBMCs; the material itself was cDNA or gDNA.

This CDR3 has 11 amino acids. Germline V lookup: CDR1 SEHNR, CDR2 FQNEAQ (reference sequence). V was pared by 4 bases and J by 6 bases, with 3 bases between. Clones were read by immunoSEQ multiplex PCR, and TCRdb kept only the in-frame ones, dropping some. Of about 300,000 clones in the sample, approximately 91% were seen once. The clonotype was recovered from a woman aged 30 to 39 with COVID-19, enrolled during active disease. Source material: peripheral blood. The chain links TRBV7-9 to TRBJ2-2; the D is unclear. CDR3 sequence reads: CASSWPGELFF. The CDR3 DNA is TGTGCCAGCAGCTGGCCCGGGGAGCTGTTTTTT.